Following are 20 T cell receptor beta chains from one sample sequenced in a study of blood T cell repertoires in COVID-19. Some clones are missing from TCRdb's copy, which holds only in-frame ones; the method was immunoSEQ multiplex PCR. The sample has 300,000 to 400,000 clones, under 90% seen once. Source material: PBMCs or T cells enriched from blood (not recorded which). The receptors were gathered from a man in his sixties who had recovered from COVID-19.

This sequence joins TRBV23-1 and TRBJ1-6; D is undetermined. TRBV23-1 is flagged as an ORF with uncertain function. The CDR3 spans 11 residues. V dropped 7 bases and J dropped 10 bases, with 8 bases sitting between them. The DNA of the CDR3 is TGCGCCAGCACCCGCGTGTCACCCCTCCACTTT. Encoded protein: CASTRVSPLHF.

This sequence joins TRBV3-1 (or the pseudogene TRBV3-2) and TRBJ1-1, with 7 positions matching TRBD1. The CDR3 totals 16 residues. With V trimmed by 1 base and J by 3 bases, 8 bases remained unmatched. Germline V gene data show CDR1 as LGHDT and CDR2 as YNNKEL (reference sequence). This CDR3 reads CASSQVWDRDYTEAFF. CDR3 DNA: TGTGCCAGCAGCCAAGTTTGGGACAGAGATTACACTGAAGCTTTCTTT.

Only one count was recorded for this clone. The chain recombines TRBV6-4 with TRBJ2-5; D is unclear. The germline V gene encodes CDR1 MRHNA and CDR2 SNTAGT. V was trimmed by 4 bases and J by 4 bases, leaving 10 bases between them. This CDR3 is 13 amino acids long. CDR3 amino acids: CASSVMVGETQYF. The CDR3 DNA reads as TGTGCCAGCAGTGTAATGGTCGGAGAGACCCAGTACTTC.

This chain connects TRBV28 to TRBJ2-5, with D possibly TRBD1 on 5 matching bases. Looked up from germline, CDR1 is MDHEN and CDR2 is SYDVKM. CDR3 length equals 12 residues. Trimming cost V 2 bases and J 12 bases, with 13 bases left between them. The CDR3 reads CASSLGAQREYF. CDR3 nucleotides: TGTGCCAGCAGTTTAGGGGCCCAAAGGGAGTACTTC.

This chain connects TRBV18 to TRBJ2-7, with a weak D call TRBD1 (6 bases). The germline V and J ends were trimmed by 5 bases and 2 bases, with 19 bases remaining between them. The CDR3 has 16 amino acids. Germline V gives CDR1 KGHSH, CDR2 LQKENI. CDR3 sequence (DNA): TGTGCCAGCTCATCCCAAGGGGTGAGGGGGACCTACGAGCAGTACTTC. Protein sequence: CASSSQGVRGTYEQYF. The whole variable domain, remainder taken from reference TRBV18 and TRBJ2-7, is NAGVMQNPRHLVRRRGQEARLRCSPMKGHSHVYWYRQLPEEGLKFMVYLQKENIIDESGMPKERFSAEFPKEGPSILRIQQVVRGDSAAYFCASSSQGVRGTYEQYFGPGTRLTVT.

This chain joins TRBV5-5 and TRBJ2-1, with D perhaps TRBD2 (6 bases). In germline, CDR1 is SGHKS, CDR2 YYEKEE (reference sequence). The CDR3 length is 15 residues. V was trimmed by 0 bases and J by 4 bases, leaving 11 bases between them. The CDR3 nucleotides are TGTGCCAGCAGCTTGGGCGGGACTTCATACAATGAGCAGTTCTTC. Protein product: CASSLGGTSYNEQFF.

Regarding this clone: One junction end does not reproduce the germline sequence, and a read error may be involved. V usage is TRBV2 and J usage is TRBJ2-3; 8 positions agree with TRBD1. Germline V gene data show CDR1 as SNHLY and CDR2 as FYNNEI. The CDR3 is made up of 15 amino acids. CDR3 amino acids: CASREGQGMKDTQYF. The CDR3 DNA follows: TGTGCCAGCAGGGAAGGACAGGGAATGAAGGATACGCAGTATTTT.

The rearrangement links TRBV2 to TRBJ1-1; tentatively, D is TRBD1 (5 bases). V lost 1 base and J lost 0, with 12 bases in between. The CDR3 has 16 residues. Per germline, CDR1 SNHLY and CDR2 FYNNEI. This chain's CDR3 is CASSEEAGLLNTEAFF. In nucleotides, the CDR3 is TGTGCCAGCAGTGAAGAGGCAGGGCTATTGAACACTGAAGCTTTCTTT.

V and J are TRBV6-1 and TRBJ1-2, with D maybe TRBD1 (5 bases). The germline V gene has CDR1 MNHNS and CDR2 SASEGT. V shed 2 bases and J shed 1 base, with 11 bases lying between them. The CDR3 is made up of 15 amino acids. CDR3 bases: TGTGCCAGCAGTGAAACAGTGGGGGGTAACTATGGCTACACCTTC. Amino acids: CASSETVGGNYGYTF.

The gene calls are TRBV7-9 and TRBJ1-1; 7 bases line up with TRBD1. The CDR3 runs to 14 residues. Germline assignment: CDR1 SEHNR and CDR2 FQNEAQ (reference sequence). The ends lost 11 bases at V and 2 bases at J; junction bases unmatched: 11. CDR3 bases: TGTGCCTGCGGCGGGACAGCAATTAACACTGAAGCTTTCTTT. Translating it yields CACGGTAINTEAFF.

The V gene is TRBV7-8, the J gene TRBJ2-5; D not resolved. Trimming cost V 7 bases and J 0 bases, with 12 bases left between them. The V gene's germline CDR1 is SGHVS and CDR2 FQNEAQ. The CDR3 is 14 amino acids. The CDR3 DNA follows: TGTGCCAGCATGAGGAGCATGAACCAAGAGACCCAGTACTTC. Its translation: CASMRSMNQETQYF.

The chain combines TRBV3-1 (or the pseudogene TRBV3-2) with TRBJ2-5; no reliable D call. This CDR3 region has 13 residues. The V end lost 3 bases, the J end lost 4 bases, and 9 bases lay between the germline ends. CDR1 is LGHDT, CDR2 YNNKEL, per germline (reference sequence). The chain's CDR3 is CASSHGGVETQYF. Written as DNA, the CDR3 is TGTGCCAGCAGCCATGGCGGAGTAGAGACCCAGTACTTC.

In regard to this clone: Other nucleotide sequences in the sample specify the same CDR3. The chain has TRBV5-1 and TRBJ1-1; D call uncertain. V lost 3 bases and J 1 base, leaving 4 bases between the germline ends. The CDR3 contains 12 residues. CDR1 is SGHRS, CDR2 YFSETQ, per germline. CDR3: CASSYSNTEAFF. CDR3 nucleotides: TGCGCCAGCAGCTACTCGAACACTGAAGCTTTCTTT.

The chain recombines TRBV2 with TRBJ2-7; 9 bases fit TRBD2. Germline V gene data show CDR1 as SNHLY and CDR2 as FYNNEI. J gave up 4 bases and V 6 bases, and 13 bases lay outside the gene matches. The CDR3 is 16 amino acids. CDR3 sequence reads: CASSETWLAGTYEQYF. The CDR3 DNA reads as TGTGCCAGCAGCGAGACTTGGCTAGCGGGAACGTACGAGCAGTACTTC.

This chain joins TRBV2 and TRBJ2-6; TRBD2 matches 8 bases. This CDR3 is built from 21 residues. The germline gives CDR1 SNHLY, CDR2 FYNNEI. J was trimmed by 2 bases and V by 8 bases; bases with no gene match: 23. The CDR3 region is CASDPGEGTGRAFPGANVLTF. CDR3 DNA: TGTGCCAGCGACCCTGGGGAGGGGACCGGGAGGGCCTTCCCTGGGGCCAACGTCCTGACTTTC.

This clone was found once. The rearrangement uses TRBV6-6 and TRBJ1-2, with a tentative D call TRBD1 (6 bases). The germline V and J ends were trimmed by 5 bases and 3 bases, with 16 bases remaining between them. The length of the CDR3 is 15 residues. From germline, CDR1 is MNHNY and CDR2 SVGAGI (reference sequence). The CDR3 sequence: CASSLIWGQDYGYTF. As DNA, the CDR3 is TGTGCCAGCAGTCTTATCTGGGGACAAGACTATGGCTACACCTTC.

The chain couples TRBV7-3 to TRBJ2-3; 14 bases match TRBD2. The CDR3 extends over 17 amino acids. V lost 3 bases to trimming and J lost 5 bases; unmatched junction nucleotides: 7. CDR1 SGHTA and CDR2 FQGTGA come from the germline V gene. CDR3 sequence: CASSLHGTSGGGDTQYF. The CDR3 coding sequence is TGTGCCAGCAGCTTGCACGGGACTAGCGGGGGAGGAGATACGCAGTATTTT.

A word on this clone: The same CDR3 arises from other DNA sequences in this sample as well. The genes are TRBV7-2 and TRBJ2-5; 7 nucleotides line up with TRBD2. Trimming cost V 3 bases and J 7 bases; bases outside gene matches: 5. This CDR3 is 13 amino acids long. In germline, CDR1 is SGHTA, CDR2 FQGNSA. The CDR3 is CASSFSERGTQYF. DNA of the CDR3: TGTGCCAGCAGCTTCAGCGAGCGGGGGACCCAGTACTTC.

The chain uses TRBV11-2 and TRBJ2-2; 9 bases map to TRBD2. V was pared by 5 bases and J by 4 bases, with 5 bases of the junction left unmatched. CDR3 length: 15 residues. The germline gives CDR1 SGHAT, CDR2 FQNNGV. This CDR3 is CASSPAGGSTGELFF. CDR3 DNA: TGTGCCAGCAGCCCCGCGGGGGGGAGCACCGGGGAGCTGTTTTTT.

This rearrangement joins TRBV27 to TRBJ2-7; no reliable D call. Germline V gives CDR1 MNHEY, CDR2 SMNVEV (reference sequence). With 2 bases removed from V and 0 bases from J, the gap between germline ends came to 11 bases. CDR3 length: 15 residues. The CDR3 region has the DNA TGTGCCAGCAGTTTACGGCTAGTGAGCTCCTACGAGCAGTACTTC. Protein product: CASSLRLVSSYEQYF.